This record covers a single T cell receptor beta chain. What it binds is not known. Combining a sample-barcoded 5' primer with a J-beta primer mix, a second PCR ran for roughly 6 to 12 cycles. TCRdb re-analysed the 5' RACE reads in MiXCR, keeping a single row per CDR3 protein. The data show 870,000 or so distinct CDR3 sequences, around 28% seen once. V was clipped by 1 base and J by 9 bases, with 12 bases between them. The CDR3 loop spans 13 amino acids. In germline, CDR1 is SGHRS, CDR2 YFSETQ. This sample was taken from a study of blood T cells in healthy people across ages. Findings and limits, study-wide: When one million T cells were used, diversity estimates were thought to be underestimates. Strong correlation linked observed beta diversity and percent naive T cells.

The donors, aged roughly 6 to 95, were healthy Caucasians from Russia. The rearrangement links TRBV5-1 to TRBJ2-3; D unresolved. Sequencing was performed on blood. The TCR was taken from a woman aged 80 or over in good health. CDR3 in DNA: TGCGCCAGCAGCTTGATCAGCGAAAACACGCAGTATTTT. Amino acids: CASSLISENTQYF.